Following are 15 T cell receptor beta chains from one sample sequenced in a study of OX40 agonist ivuxolimab in advanced cancers. The library was prepared using the immunoSEQ multiplex PCR assay. TCRdb mirrors the immuneACCESS table, restricted to in-frame sequences. Some clones are absent from its copies; in checked studies, under half trace to an unresolved V gene, and the reason for the others is unknown. Within this sample are almost 85,000 clones, with about 91% of them counted one time only. Together, the top ten hold about 0.2% of the sample. The material sequenced was CD4+ or CD8+ T cells sorted from blood, taken in a trial of the OX40 agonist ivuxolimab. All receptors derive from an adult with an advanced solid tumor such as melanoma, head and neck, liver or kidney cancer.

The chain recombines TRBV28 with TRBJ1-3; D perhaps matches TRBD1 (6 bases). Trimming removed 7 bases at V and 7 bases at J, with 20 bases between. The length of the CDR3 is 15 residues. Per germline, CDR1 MDHEN and CDR2 SYDVKM. As DNA, the CDR3 is TGTGCCAGCACCAAAACTCAGGCGGGGGGCAACACCATATATTTT. Translating it yields CASTKTQAGGNTIYF. Full variable domain (rest looked up from reference TRBV28 and TRBJ1-3): DVKVTQSSRYLVKRTGEKVFLECVQDMDHENMFWYRQDPGLGLRLIYFSYDVKMKEKGDIPEGYSVSREKKERFSLILESASTNQTSMYLCASTKTQAGGNTIYFGEGSWLTVV.

This chain links TRBV28 with TRBJ2-3; 8 nucleotides match TRBD2. The junction had 4 bases not matched to a gene; V was cut back by 2 bases and J by 0 bases. The germline gives CDR1 MDHEN, CDR2 SYDVKM. There are 16 residues in the CDR3. For the CDR3, the DNA is TGTGCCAGCAGTTTAATGGCGGGAGGAAGCACAGATACGCAGTATTTT. It yields the protein CASSLMAGGSTDTQYF.

The chain couples TRBV19 to TRBJ2-7; D possibly corresponds to TRBD1 (6 bases). V lost 6 bases and J lost 3, with 18 bases in between. Germline loops: CDR1 LNHDA, CDR2 SQIVND (reference sequence). This CDR3 region has 15 residues. For the CDR3, the DNA is TGTGCCAGTAGCCTGTCGGACAGCCGAGGCTACGAGCAGTACTTC. Its protein is CASSLSDSRGYEQYF.

The chain uses TRBV28 and TRBJ2-7, with TRBD1 as a possible D gene (6 bases). With 3 bases removed from V and 2 bases from J, the gap between germline ends came to 17 bases. CDR3 length: 16 amino acids. Germline CDR1 and CDR2: MDHEN and SYDVKM. The DNA of the CDR3 is TGTGCCAGCAGTTTCGGACAGAAAAAAGGGGCCTACGAGCAGTACTTC. Residues: CASSFGQKKGAYEQYF.

The rearrangement links TRBV10-3 to TRBJ1-4; a possible D gene is TRBD1 (6 bases). This CDR3 has 16 amino acids. With 4 bases removed from V and 5 bases from J, the gap between germline ends came to 17 bases. The germline gives CDR1 ENHRY, CDR2 SYGVKD. Here the CDR3 reads CAISGSWGTRNEKLFF. The CDR3 coding sequence is TGTGCCATCAGTGGGTCCTGGGGGACACGGAATGAAAAACTGTTTTTT.

The J gene is TRBJ1-2, the V gene TRBV11-3, with D uncertain. Germline values: CDR1 SGHNT, CDR2 YENEEA. Trimming stripped 1 base from V and 0 bases from J, with 6 bases between. The CDR3 has 14 amino acids. CDR3 amino acids: CASSLGPANYGYTF. The CDR3 DNA is TGTGCCAGCAGCTTAGGACCAGCTAACTATGGCTACACCTTC.

This chain links TRBV5-5 with TRBJ1-1; possibly TRBD1 for D (5 bases). Germline loops: CDR1 SGHKS, CDR2 YYEKEE (reference sequence). V lost 0 bases and J 4 bases, leaving 13 bases between the germline ends. CDR3 length equals 15 residues. Here the CDR3 reads CASSLAVGGGTEAFF. As DNA, the CDR3 is TGTGCCAGCAGCTTGGCCGTGGGCGGGGGCACTGAAGCTTTCTTT.

This clone has a handful of counts. V and J are TRBV19 and TRBJ1-5; TRBD1 might be the D (5 bases). Germline CDR1 and CDR2: LNHDA and SQIVND (reference sequence). CDR3 length: 13 amino acids. Trimming took 4 bases from V and 7 from J, leaving 11 bases between them. The CDR3 loop reads CASSTGRGQPQHF. The DNA for the CDR3 is TGTGCCAGTAGTACTGGACGGGGCCAGCCCCAGCATTTT.

This clone has only one observation. V is TRBV28 and J is TRBJ1-5; tentatively, D is TRBD1 (6 bases). Trimming cost V 8 bases and J 7 bases, with 21 bases left between them. This CDR3 has 15 amino acids. Per germline, CDR1 MDHEN and CDR2 SYDVKM. DNA of the CDR3: TGTGCCAGCCAAACACCGGGGCAGGGACAACAGCCCCAGCATTTT. As protein: CASQTPGQGQQPQHF.

V and J are TRBV7-2 and TRBJ2-6; 10 positions agree with TRBD1. J was trimmed by 4 bases and V by 1 base; bases with no gene match: 4. The CDR3 spans 17 residues. CDR1 SGHTA and CDR2 FQGNSA come from the germline V gene. CDR3 bases: TGTGCCAGCAGCTTAGGACAGGGGGCGCCCGGGGCCAACGTCCTGACTTTC. This encodes CASSLGQGAPGANVLTF.

This rearrangement joins TRBV5-1 to TRBJ2-1, with D hard to call. V shed 3 bases and J shed 7 bases, with 11 bases lying between them. Germline V gives CDR1 SGHRS, CDR2 YFSETQ. The CDR3 is 13 residues long. The CDR3 nucleotides are TGCGCCAGCAGCTCAGGACCAGAGAATGAGCAGTTCTTC. Protein product: CASSSGPENEQFF.

J is TRBJ1-5 and V is TRBV18; 12 bases are a match to TRBD1. The V gene end was trimmed by 3 bases and the J gene end by 2 bases; junction bases not matched to a gene: 5. The CDR3 covers 17 residues. The germline V gene encodes CDR1 KGHSH and CDR2 LQKENI. DNA for the CDR3: TGTGCCAGCTCACCGAGGGGACAGGGGGCAGGCAATCAGCCCCAGCATTTT. It codes for CASSPRGQGAGNQPQHF.

This chain uses TRBV7-9 with TRBJ2-2; no firm D call. CDR3 length: 17 residues. With 4 bases removed from V and 2 bases from J, the gap between germline ends came to 17 bases. Germline CDR1 is SEHNR and CDR2 is FQNEAQ (reference sequence). The CDR3 reads CASSSVRSARNTGELFF. CDR3 in DNA: TGTGCCAGCAGCTCAGTTAGATCAGCGCGAAACACCGGGGAGCTGTTTTTT.

J is TRBJ1-5 and V is TRBV6-6; no clear D. The CDR3 is 13 amino acids. Trimming stripped 8 bases from V and 3 bases from J, with 11 bases between. The germline V gene encodes CDR1 MNHNY and CDR2 SVGAGI (reference sequence). The CDR3 nucleotides are TGTGCCAGCGCGGCACAGAACAATCAGCCCCAGCATTTT. Encoded protein: CASAAQNNQPQHF.

The chain is built from TRBV5-4 and TRBJ2-6; D is undetermined. The ends were cut back, 0 bases at V and 3 bases at J, with 10 bases in the middle. The CDR3 length is 16 residues. Germline-derived CDR1 and CDR2 are SGHNT and YYREEE (reference sequence). DNA for the CDR3: TGTGCCAGCAGCTTGGCGGACGGATTTGGGGCCAACGTCCTGACTTTC. Translated: CASSLADGFGANVLTF.